Here is one TCR beta chain with its context. This specimen belongs to a study of blood T cell repertoires in COVID-19. Study background: Researchers got acute and convalescent COVID-19 samples from the United States, Italy and Spain. T cells, B-cell-depleted T cells, or PBMCs supplied cDNA or gDNA.

The assay was immunoSEQ multiplex PCR, and TCRdb's table has in-frame clones only and misses some. Of over 10,000 clones in the sample, approximately 72% are singletons; the top ten hold roughly two fifths. Trimming stripped 0 bases from V and 4 bases from J, with 15 bases between. CDR3 length: 15 residues. Germline-derived CDR1 and CDR2 are GTSNPN and SVGIG (reference sequence). Sequenced input: peripheral blood. The chain employs TRBV30 and TRBJ2-5; D gene ambiguous. This receptor was taken from a woman aged 80 or over with acute or convalescent COVID-19. CDR3 sequence: CAWSVLSKPLETQYF. The CDR3 DNA follows: TGTGCCTGGAGTGTACTCTCCAAGCCCCTAGAGACCCAGTACTTC.